This T cell receptor beta chain appears in the sequencing data of a study of cytomegalovirus exposure and HLA in healthy donors. Comments on this clone: Its matching antigen is unknown.

Findings and limits, study-wide: The TCR clusters that emerged in the first cohort tended, a later analysis found, to co-occur in the approximately 120 validation repertoires. CMV antigen specificity of a few CMV-associated chains was confirmed in vitro. The study put 160 or so TCR beta chains on its list as cytomegalovirus-associated.

The assay was immunoSEQ multiplex PCR, and TCRdb's table has in-frame clones only and misses some. Among over 200,000 clones listed, 88% were seen once. The trim removed 2 bases at V and 2 bases at J, leaving 14 bases unmatched. The CDR3 runs to 18 residues. Per the germline V gene, CDR1 is SGHTA and CDR2 is FQGNSA. The sequencing input was PBMCs. This chain uses TRBV7-2 with TRBJ2-7, with TRBD2 matching 8 bases. This receptor was taken from a young woman in good health and CMV-seronegative. The CDR3 sequence: CASSLRSVERERPYEQYF. CDR3 coding DNA: TGTGCCAGCAGCTTAAGGAGCGTCGAGCGGGAGAGGCCCTACGAGCAGTACTTC.